A selection of T cell receptor beta chains follows, all from one sample in a study of beta chain features in type 1 diabetes. The assay was immunoSEQ multiplex PCR, and TCRdb's table has in-frame clones only and misses some. The profile shows 200,000 to 250,000 clones, about 15% of them singletons. Sequencing used naive CD4+ T cells from blood. The receptors come from a man aged 30-40 years with type 1 diabetes. The CDR3 runs from the conserved cysteine through the conserved F or W. D genes are given only for firm matches. Expanded clones are given a class, and other clones once, few, many or no size at all.

j_call d_call v_call clone_size cdr3_aa cdr3_nt
TRBJ2-5 . TRBV6-5 few CASQRRGPETQYF TGTGCCAGTCAGCGTAGGGGCCCAGAGACCCAGTACTTC
TRBJ1-1 . TRBV30 . CAWRQGQNTEAFF TGTGCCTGGAGGCAGGGCCAGAACACTGAAGCTTTCTTT
TRBJ2-3 . TRBV30 few CAWMGAGATDTQYF TGTGCCTGGATGGGGGCGGGGGCCACAGATACGCAGTATTTT
TRBJ2-5 TRBD1 TRBV29-1 few CSACVIDREYYQETQYF TGCAGCGCCTGCGTTATCGACAGGGAATACTACCAAGAGACCCAGTACTTC
TRBJ1-2 . TRBV29-1 . CSVEGGWTARGGYTF TGCAGCGTTGAGGGTGGTTGGACAGCTCGTGGGGGCTACACCTTC
TRBJ2-7 TRBD2 TRBV5-1 . CASSLGPSGSSYEQYF TGCGCCAGCAGCTTGGGCCCTAGCGGGAGCTCGTACGAGCAGTACTTC
TRBJ2-3 TRBD2 TRBV4-1 . CASSTFGSGRGSDTQYF TGCGCCAGCAGCACCTTTGGAAGCGGGAGAGGGTCAGATACGCAGTATTTT
TRBJ1-2 TRBD1 TRBV4-1 few CASSRPGGPPEKDYGYTF TGCGCCAGCAGCCGCCCAGGGGGACCTCCTGAAAAGGACTATGGCTACACCTTC
TRBJ1-1 . TRBV28 . CASTSTGLNTEAFF TGTGCCAGCACCTCAACAGGATTGAACACTGAAGCTTTCTTT
TRBJ1-1 . TRBV7-9 few CASSLAGASGAEAFF TGTGCCAGCAGCTTAGCGGGGGCATCCGGCGCTGAAGCTTTCTTT
TRBJ2-3 TRBD1 TRBV7-9 . CASSPWDRRTDTQYF TGTGCCAGCAGCCCCTGGGACAGACGCACAGATACGCAGTATTTT
TRBJ1-2 . TRBV4-1 . CASSATNTGIGYGYTF TGCGCCAGCAGCGCCACGAATACAGGGATCGGCTATGGCTACACCTTC
TRBJ1-1 . TRBV4-1 few CASSQGRPTEAFF TGTGCCAGCAGCCAGGGCAGGCCAACTGAAGCTTTCTTT
TRBJ2-2 . TRBV6-5 . CASKPGVWAGELFF TGTGCCAGCAAACCAGGGGTTTGGGCCGGGGAGCTGTTTTTT
TRBJ2-7 . TRBV4-1 . CASSQEISRSSYEQYF TGCGCCAGCAGCCAAGAGATTTCTAGGAGCTCCTACGAGCAGTACTTC
TRBJ2-1 TRBD2 TRBV14 . CASSQDLASGSSYNEQFF TGTGCCAGCAGCCAAGATCTGGCTAGCGGGAGCTCCTACAATGAGCAGTTCTTC
TRBJ2-3 . TRBV2 . CASSEGREMNTQYF TGTGCCAGCTCCGAGGGTAGGGAAATGAATACGCAGTATTTT
TRBJ2-3 . TRBV30 few CAWRRGLSTDTQYF TGTGCCTGGAGGCGGGGGCTTAGCACAGATACGCAGTATTTT
TRBJ2-1 . TRBV29-1 . CSVGGGYNEQFF TGCAGCGTCGGAGGCGGATACAATGAGCAGTTCTTC
TRBJ1-1 . TRBV7-6 . CASSLDSEAFF TGTGCCAGCAGCTTAGACAGTGAAGCTTTCTTT
TRBJ2-3 . TRBV2 few CASNRDWDNTQYF TGTGCCAGCAATCGGGACTGGGATAATACGCAGTATTTT
TRBJ2-3 . TRBV5-1 . CASSSRDTDTQYF TGCGCCAGCAGCTCCCGGGACACAGATACGCAGTATTTT
TRBJ1-5 . TRBV18 few CASSPVGGDQPQHF TGTGCCAGCTCGCCGGTCGGGGGGGATCAGCCCCAGCATTTT
TRBJ2-7 . TRBV2 few CASSEDPRSAYEQYF TGTGCCAGCAGTGAAGACCCCCGGTCCGCCTACGAGCAGTACTTC
TRBJ2-1 . TRBV7-9 . CASSVTVSPNNNEQFF TGTGCCAGCAGCGTGACAGTTTCCCCGAACAACAATGAGCAGTTCTTC
TRBJ2-3 TRBD2 TRBV30 few CAWSAWTSGTDTQYF TGTGCCTGGAGTGCCTGGACTAGCGGGACAGATACGCAGTATTTT
TRBJ1-5 TRBD1 TRBV19 . CASSIRGPSNQPQHF TGTGCCAGTAGTATAAGGGGGCCTAGCAATCAGCCCCAGCATTTT
TRBJ2-1 . TRBV30 . CAWAAGQSNEQFF TGTGCCTGGGCCGCCGGACAATCCAATGAGCAGTTCTTC
TRBJ1-6 TRBD1 TRBV4-1 . CASSQDPWTGVNSPLHF TGCGCCAGCAGCCAAGATCCCTGGACAGGGGTCAATTCACCCCTCCACTTT
TRBJ1-1 . TRBV6-5 few CASSYSAGARNTEAFF TGTGCCAGCAGTTACTCGGCAGGGGCGAGGAACACTGAAGCTTTCTTT
TRBJ2-3 . TRBV6-6 few CASTPAGLDTQYF TGTGCCAGCACCCCTGCGGGGTTAGATACGCAGTATTTT